Below are 15 T cell receptor beta chains sequenced from a single sample in a study of T cell responses to AZD1222 COVID-19 vaccine. Assay: immunoSEQ multiplex PCR; the TCRdb copy retains only in-frame clones and omits some. The sample holds about 150,000 clones, 85% to 95% seen once. The specimen comprised peripheral blood, sampled on day 0 of AZD1222 vaccination. These receptors were collected from an adult in good health.

J is TRBJ2-1 and V is TRBV11-1; 7 bases are shared with TRBD1. Germline lookup yields CDR1 SGHAT and CDR2 FQDESV (reference sequence). V gave up 0 bases and J gave up 1 base; unmatched junction bases: 3. There are 16 residues in the CDR3. The CDR3 protein is CASSLAHRGSYNEQFF. The CDR3 nucleotides read TGTGCCAGCAGCTTAGCGCACAGGGGATCCTACAATGAGCAGTTCTTC.

The rearrangement uses TRBV6-4 and TRBJ1-5; 9 bases are a match to TRBD1. Germline-derived CDR1 and CDR2 are MRHNA and SNTAGT. After removal of 11 bases from V and 4 bases from J, the junction contained 18 bases not matched to a gene. This CDR3 has 17 residues. The CDR3 nucleotides are TGTGCCTTAGGGACAGGGTTTTCCCGAGGCTCTAATCAGCCCCAGCATTTT. Amino acid sequence: CALGTGFSRGSNQPQHF.

The chain recombines TRBV5-5 with TRBJ1-1; D perhaps matches TRBD1 (5 bases). Germline V gene sequence: CDR1 SGHKS, CDR2 YYEKEE (reference sequence). CDR3 length: 15 residues. The V end was cut by 0 bases, the J end by 0 bases, with 9 bases between. CDR3 DNA: TGTGCCAGCAGCTTGGTCGGGACGGTGAACACTGAAGCTTTCTTT. As protein: CASSLVGTVNTEAFF.

J is TRBJ1-6 and V is TRBV6-5; D is unresolved. With 2 bases removed from V and 9 bases from J, the gap between germline ends came to 11 bases. From germline, CDR1 is MNHEY and CDR2 SVGAGI. The CDR3 runs to 14 residues. CDR3 coding DNA: TGTGCCAGCAGTTACACCAGCTCAATTTCACCCCTCCACTTT. This sequence encodes CASSYTSSISPLHF.

V usage is TRBV5-6 and J usage is TRBJ2-2; D perhaps matches TRBD2 (7 bases). Germline lookup yields CDR1 SGHDT and CDR2 YYEEEE. The ends were cut back, 6 bases at V and 5 bases at J, with 17 bases in the middle. This CDR3 contains 15 residues. In nucleotides, the CDR3 is TGTGCCAGCAACAAGAGGGGGGGTCGGACCGGGGAGCTGTTTTTT. As protein: CASNKRGGRTGELFF.

The genes are TRBV30 and TRBJ1-5; weak D call: TRBD1 (5 bases). The CDR3 spans 15 residues. Per the germline V gene, CDR1 is GTSNPN and CDR2 is SVGIG (reference sequence). The V end lost 0 bases, the J end lost 0 bases, and 9 bases lay between the germline ends. The chain's CDR3 is CAWSVAGYSNQPQHF. Here the CDR3 DNA reads TGTGCCTGGAGTGTCGCAGGGTATAGCAATCAGCCCCAGCATTTT.

The chain carries TRBV7-9 and TRBJ1-1; tentative D call: TRBD1 (5 bases). The CDR3 length is 14 residues. V was trimmed by 5 bases and J by 1 base, leaving 11 bases between them. Germline CDR1 is SEHNR and CDR2 is FQNEAQ (reference sequence). CDR3 DNA sequence: TGTGCCAGCAGCCATTCGGGACCGAACACTGAAGCTTTCTTT. Residues: CASSHSGPNTEAFF.

This sequence joins TRBV9 and TRBJ2-7, with 11 bases fitting TRBD1. Per germline, CDR1 SGDLS and CDR2 YYNGEE. Unmatched junction bases numbered 9, after V lost 4 bases and J lost 6 bases. The CDR3 has 15 amino acids. The CDR3 spells CASSSEGQGASEQYF. The CDR3 coding sequence is TGTGCCAGCAGCTCAGAAGGACAGGGGGCTTCCGAGCAGTACTTC. The whole variable domain, filled in from reference TRBV9 and TRBJ2-7, reads DSGVTQTPKHLITATGQRVTLRCSPRSGDLSVYWYQQSLDQGLQFLIQYYNGEERAKGNILERFSAQQFPDLHSELNLSSLELGDSALYFCASSSEGQGASEQYFGPGTRLTVT.

The chain employs TRBV5-6 and TRBJ1-1; tentative D call: TRBD1 (5 bases). This CDR3 is built from 16 residues. V lost 2 bases to trimming and J lost 0 bases, with 14 bases between them. Germline loops: CDR1 SGHDT, CDR2 YYEEEE. The CDR3 nucleotides read TGTGCCAGCAGCTTCGCGGGGCGCAGCATGAACACTGAAGCTTTCTTT. Encoded protein: CASSFAGRSMNTEAFF.

The gene calls are TRBV5-1 and TRBJ2-2; tentative D call: TRBD1 (6 bases). Trimming removed 4 bases from V and 6 bases from J, with 19 bases in between. The CDR3 is 16 amino acids. Per germline, CDR1 SGHRS and CDR2 YFSETQ. The CDR3 region is CASSHTTGFLAGELFF. The DNA for the CDR3 is TGCGCCAGCAGCCATACCACAGGGTTTTTGGCCGGGGAGCTGTTTTTT.

The rearrangement links TRBV6-2 or TRBV6-3 to TRBJ1-5; no firm D call. Germline CDR1 MNHEY, CDR2 SVGEGT. The length of the CDR3 is 12 residues. The ends were cut back, 4 bases at V and 4 bases at J, with 5 bases in the middle. DNA of the CDR3: TGTGCCAGCAGTTCCGGGAATCAGCCCCAGCATTTT. This translates into CASSSGNQPQHF.

The chain combines TRBV10-1 with TRBJ1-1, with 9 bases that match TRBD1. Trimming removed 6 bases from V and 6 bases from J; junction bases left unmatched: 8. This CDR3 is built from 14 residues. Germline CDR1 is WNHNN and CDR2 is SYGVQD (reference sequence). The CDR3 DNA follows: TGCGCCAGCAGCCGGGACAGGGCGTTCGCTGAAGCTTTCTTT. Translation: CASSRDRAFAEAFF.

The table lists this clone with a count of one. V and J are TRBV9 and TRBJ2-3; TRBD2 matches at 12 bases. Germline lookup yields CDR1 SGDLS and CDR2 YYNGEE. This CDR3 contains 19 residues. Germline trimming cut 4 bases from V and 4 bases from J; bases unmatched to any gene: 16. CDR3 sequence reads: CASSPQVSSGGGLPDTQYF. Here the CDR3 DNA reads TGTGCCAGCAGCCCCCAAGTGTCTAGCGGGGGGGGATTGCCAGATACGCAGTATTTT.

The J gene is TRBJ1-2, the V gene TRBV29-1; maybe TRBD1 (5 bases). Germline V CDR1 and CDR2: SQVTM, ANQGSEA. The ends were cut back, 5 bases at V and 4 bases at J, with 8 bases in the middle. The length of the CDR3 is 11 residues. The DNA of the CDR3 is TGCAGCGTTCAGGGTAGCTATGGCTACACCTTC. Protein sequence: CSVQGSYGYTF.

J is TRBJ2-4 and V is TRBV6-5; TRBD1 matches at 8 bases. V was clipped by 7 bases and J by 7 bases; unmatched bases: 3. CDR1 is MNHEY and CDR2 is SVGAGI in the germline V gene. This CDR3 is built from 12 residues. CDR3 amino acids: CASTGGGNIQYF. The DNA of the CDR3 is TGTGCCAGCACAGGGGGCGGGAACATTCAGTACTTC.